A single sample gave rise to the 26 T cell receptor beta chains below, sequenced in a study of blood T cell repertoires in COVID-19. Sequencing used immunoSEQ multiplex PCR; TCRdb keeps in-frame clones, though not all of them. This table has a few hundred thousand clones, around 85% appearing once. The sequencing input was peripheral blood. These receptor sequences come from a woman aged 18-29 years with acute or convalescent COVID-19.

The CDR3, as DNA: TGCGCCAGCAGCTACAGACTAGCGGGGGCAGACAATGAGCAGTTCTTC. It encodes CASSYRLAGADNEQFF. V and J are TRBV5-1 and TRBJ2-1; 12 positions agree with TRBD2. The CDR3 length is 16 residues. Trimming at V came to 3 bases and at J to 5 bases, leaving 6 bases not matched to a gene. CDR1 SGHRS and CDR2 YFSETQ come from the germline V gene.

The chain has TRBV12-5 and TRBJ1-2; 7 bases fit TRBD1. Germline trimming cut 6 bases from V and 6 bases from J; bases unmatched to any gene: 7. The germline V gene has CDR1 LGHNT and CDR2 FRNRAP. This CDR3 has 13 residues. The chain's CDR3 is CASGPPTGNGYTF. DNA of the CDR3: TGTGCTAGTGGCCCCCCGACAGGGAATGGCTACACCTTC.

The chain links TRBV6-5 to TRBJ2-5; TRBD2 matches at 14 bases. With V trimmed by 4 bases and J by 5 bases, 6 bases remained unmatched. The CDR3 sequence is 16 residues long. Germline CDR1 reads MNHEY; CDR2 reads SVGAGI. CDR3 loop: CASSLPGLAGVETQYF. In DNA, the CDR3 is TGTGCCAGCAGTTTACCGGGACTAGCGGGAGTGGAGACCCAGTACTTC.

V gene TRBV7-9 combines with J gene TRBJ2-7, with 8 bases fitting TRBD1. Germline V gene lookup returns CDR1 SEHNR and CDR2 FQNEAQ (reference sequence). V was pared by 2 bases and J by 1 base, with 10 bases of the junction left unmatched. The length of the CDR3 is 17 residues. DNA of the CDR3: TGTGCCAGCAGCTTAACCCGGACAGGGCAATATTCCTACGAGCAGTACTTC. This translates into CASSLTRTGQYSYEQYF.

The chain couples TRBV21-1 to TRBJ2-1; the table's D call, TRBD1, has no DNA check behind it. TRBV21-1 is classified as a pseudogene. The CDR3 loop spans 14 amino acids. The CDR3: CASSPGTANNEQFF. The CDR3 DNA follows: TGTGCCAGCAGCCCCGGGACAGCGAACAATGAGCAGTTCTTC.

This clone showed up just once. The rearrangement uses TRBV9 and TRBJ2-1, with 9 positions matching TRBD1. The V and J ends lost 4 bases and 6 bases, in that order; junction bases with no gene match: 11. CDR3 length equals 16 residues. The germline CDR1 and CDR2 sequences are SGDLS and YYNGEE. CDR3 sequence (DNA): TGTGCCAGCAGCCCTTTCCCCGGGACAGGGATCAATGAGCAGTTCTTC. Protein: CASSPFPGTGINEQFF.

CDR3 amino acids: CASSRPGTDTQYF. CDR3 nucleotides: TGTGCCAGCAGCCGTCCTGGCACAGATACGCAGTATTTT. The rearrangement links TRBV9 to TRBJ2-3; unclear D gene. Germline lookup yields CDR1 SGDLS and CDR2 YYNGEE. The CDR3 loop spans 13 amino acids. V lost 4 bases, J lost 1 base, and 7 bases lay in between.

The J gene is TRBJ2-1, the V gene TRBV10-3, with D perhaps matching TRBD2 (5 bases). CDR1 and CDR2 (germline): ENHRY, SYGVKD. CDR3 size: 15 residues. Trimming shortened V by 4 bases and J by 1 base, and 11 bases separated the two germline ends. The CDR3 DNA reads as TGTGCCATCAGTGGGGTGCGGGCGTCCTACAATGAGCAGTTCTTC. Translation gives CAISGVRASYNEQFF.

This chain connects TRBV6-1 to TRBJ2-7; TRBD2 matches 7 bases. This CDR3 contains 15 residues. Trimming took 1 base from V and 2 from J; bases not matched to a gene: 5. Germline V gives CDR1 MNHNS, CDR2 SASEGT. CDR3 amino acids: CASSEEASGAYEQYF. The CDR3 bases are TGTGCCAGCAGTGAAGAGGCCAGCGGGGCCTACGAGCAGTACTTC.

The V and J genes are TRBV14 and TRBJ1-1; perhaps TRBD1 as D (6 bases). The germline gives CDR1 SGHDN, CDR2 FVKESK. The CDR3 has 15 residues. Deletions cut 4 bases from V and 2 bases from J, with 14 bases between. The CDR3 nucleotides read TGTGCCAGCAGCCGATTGACAGGTTTTAACACTGAAGCTTTCTTT. Residues: CASSRLTGFNTEAFF.

The chain links TRBV6-5 to TRBJ1-6, with D perhaps TRBD1 (5 bases). Germline V gives CDR1 MNHEY, CDR2 SVGAGI. Trimming took off 2 bases at V and 7 bases at J, with 9 bases between the two ends. The CDR3 sequence is 14 residues long. CDR3 bases: TGTGCCAGCAGTTACGGACAAGGGAATTCACCCCTCCACTTT. As protein: CASSYGQGNSPLHF.

The CDR3 coding sequence is TGTGCCAGCAGTCAACAGATAAAGGGGGACATTCAGTACTTC. Residues: CASSQQIKGDIQYF. The genes are TRBV6-5 and TRBJ2-4; D is perhaps TRBD1 (6 bases). The CDR3 is made up of 14 amino acids. In germline, CDR1 is MNHEY, CDR2 SVGAGI. Trimming shortened V by 5 bases and J by 8 bases, and 16 bases separated the two germline ends.

This CDR3 is CASSTWTGPYGYTF. The DNA of the CDR3 is TGCGCCAGCAGCACTTGGACAGGGCCCTATGGCTACACCTTC. V and J are TRBV5-1 and TRBJ1-2; 8 bases are shared with TRBD1. CDR3 size: 14 residues. J gave up 4 bases and V 4 bases, and 6 bases lay outside the gene matches. Germline CDR1 SGHRS, CDR2 YFSETQ.

The rearrangement joins TRBV9 to TRBJ2-7, with TRBD1 matching 7 bases. V gave up 3 bases and J gave up 5 bases; unmatched junction bases: 5. The CDR3 is 13 residues long. Germline V gene lookup returns CDR1 SGDLS and CDR2 YYNGEE. CDR3 nucleotides: TGTGCCAGCAGCGCGACAGGGTACCACGAGCAGTACTTC. This gives the protein CASSATGYHEQYF.

The J gene is TRBJ1-4, the V gene TRBV15; TRBD1 matches 8 bases. Trimming at V came to 9 bases and at J to 0 bases, leaving 6 bases not matched to a gene. The length of the CDR3 is 15 residues. Germline lookup yields CDR1 LNHNV and CDR2 YYDKDF (reference sequence). The CDR3 bases are TGTGCCACTGGGACAGGCGCCTCAACTAATGAAAAACTGTTTTTT. It codes for CATGTGASTNEKLFF.

This rearrangement joins TRBV12-3 or TRBV12-4 to TRBJ1-1, with TRBD1 matching 7 bases. After removal of 1 base from V and 7 bases from J, the junction contained 3 bases not matched to a gene. The CDR3 runs 13 residues. The CDR3 nucleotides are TGTGCCAGCAGTTTAGGACAGGGACTTGAAGCTTTCTTT. Protein: CASSLGQGLEAFF.

The chain has TRBV28 and TRBJ2-1; 8 bases align to TRBD2. V shed 2 bases, J shed 2 bases, and the junction held 2 bases outside the gene matches. Germline V gene sequence: CDR1 MDHEN, CDR2 SYDVKM. This CDR3 contains 15 residues. CDR3 amino acids: CASSLGLATYNEQFF. CDR3 DNA: TGTGCCAGCAGTTTAGGACTAGCCACCTACAATGAGCAGTTCTTC.

This clone was seen more than once but under ten times. V gene TRBV6-5 combines with J gene TRBJ1-4, with D maybe TRBD1 (5 bases). V lost 7 bases and J 4 bases, leaving 10 bases between the germline ends. Per the germline V gene, CDR1 is MNHEY and CDR2 is SVGAGI. CDR3 length: 13 residues. The CDR3 DNA sequence: TGTGCCAGCAAAACAGGCTATAATGAAAAACTGTTTTTT. Protein sequence: CASKTGYNEKLFF.

The chain is built from TRBV19 and TRBJ2-4; the D gene is possibly TRBD2 (5 bases). Germline CDR1 LNHDA, CDR2 SQIVND (reference sequence). CDR3 length equals 15 residues. Trimming stripped 5 bases from V and 5 bases from J, with 16 bases between. CDR3 sequence: CASSPSGVWENIQYF. The CDR3 coding sequence is TGTGCCAGTAGTCCTTCCGGGGTGTGGGAAAACATTCAGTACTTC.

This clone has more than one count but fewer than ten. The V call is TRBV11-2, the J call TRBJ2-2, with D tentatively TRBD1 (5 bases). Germline values: CDR1 SGHAT, CDR2 FQNNGV. V lost 6 bases to trimming and J lost 0 bases, with 8 bases between them. This CDR3 contains 14 residues. The CDR3 reads CASSRQSNTGELFF. The CDR3 DNA reads TGTGCCAGCAGTAGACAGTCGAACACCGGGGAGCTGTTTTTT. The full variable domain, rest sourced from reference TRBV11-2 and TRBJ2-2, is EAGVAQSPRYKIIEKRQSVAFWCNPISGHATLYWYQQILGQGPKLLIQFQNNGVVDDSQLPKDRFSAERLKGVDSTLKIQPAKLEDSAVYLCASSRQSNTGELFFGEGSRLTVL.

The chain couples TRBV7-2 to TRBJ2-1; D not resolved. V was clipped by 5 bases and J by 8 bases, with 10 bases between them. CDR3 length: 12 amino acids. Germline assignment: CDR1 SGHTA and CDR2 FQGNSA. CDR3 protein: CASSAYSYEQFF. The DNA for the CDR3 is TGTGCCAGCAGCGCCTATAGCTATGAGCAGTTCTTC.

The chain carries TRBV19 and TRBJ2-2, with 10 positions matching TRBD1. Trimming took 3 bases from V and 4 from J; bases not matched to a gene: 8. Germline-derived CDR1 and CDR2 are LNHDA and SQIVND (reference sequence). CDR3 length equals 17 residues. Here the CDR3 reads CASSIWGQGLITGELFF. As DNA, the CDR3 is TGTGCCAGTAGTATCTGGGGACAGGGGCTAATCACCGGGGAGCTGTTTTTT. Supplemented by reference TRBV19 and TRBJ2-2, the full variable domain reads DGGITQSPKYLFRKEGQNVTLSCEQNLNHDAMYWYRQDPGQGLRLIYYSQIVNDFQKGDIAEGYSVSREKKESFPLTVTSAQKNPTAFYLCASSIWGQGLITGELFFGEGSRLTVL.

This clone was seen only once. The chain joins TRBV3-1 (or the pseudogene TRBV3-2) to TRBJ2-7; tentative D call: TRBD1 (6 bases). Germline CDR1 is LGHDT and CDR2 is YNNKEL (reference sequence). The CDR3 consists of 14 residues. Trimming shortened V by 5 bases and J by 3 bases, and 14 bases separated the two germline ends. DNA for the CDR3: TGTGCCAGCAGCGCAAGCCGGGACAACTACGAGCAGTACTTC. Amino acid sequence: CASSASRDNYEQYF.

The V gene is TRBV5-1, the J gene TRBJ2-5; 14 bases align to TRBD2. With 4 bases clipped from V and 5 bases from J, the junction kept 10 bases outside the gene matches. Germline values: CDR1 SGHRS, CDR2 YFSETQ. This CDR3 is built from 17 residues. CDR3: CASSGTSGGPTGETQYF. The CDR3 nucleotides are TGCGCCAGCAGCGGGACTAGCGGGGGCCCTACGGGGGAGACCCAGTACTTC.

The chain combines TRBV6-5 with TRBJ1-1, with a tentative D call TRBD1 (6 bases). CDR1 is MNHEY, CDR2 SVGAGI, per germline. V shed 5 bases and J shed 8 bases, with 12 bases lying between them. CDR3 length: 12 amino acids. The CDR3 DNA sequence: TGTGCCAGCAGTCCCCACAGGGCCGAAGCTTTCTTT. This sequence encodes CASSPHRAEAFF.

The rearrangement links TRBV28 to TRBJ1-5; 8 bases map to TRBD1. The CDR3 has 15 amino acids. Germline V gene data show CDR1 as MDHEN and CDR2 as SYDVKM. The junction had 8 bases not matched to a gene; V was cut back by 6 bases and J by 4 bases. The CDR3 sequence: CASSFQGALNQPQHF. CDR3 nucleotide sequence: TGTGCCAGCAGCTTCCAGGGGGCTCTAAATCAGCCCCAGCATTTT.